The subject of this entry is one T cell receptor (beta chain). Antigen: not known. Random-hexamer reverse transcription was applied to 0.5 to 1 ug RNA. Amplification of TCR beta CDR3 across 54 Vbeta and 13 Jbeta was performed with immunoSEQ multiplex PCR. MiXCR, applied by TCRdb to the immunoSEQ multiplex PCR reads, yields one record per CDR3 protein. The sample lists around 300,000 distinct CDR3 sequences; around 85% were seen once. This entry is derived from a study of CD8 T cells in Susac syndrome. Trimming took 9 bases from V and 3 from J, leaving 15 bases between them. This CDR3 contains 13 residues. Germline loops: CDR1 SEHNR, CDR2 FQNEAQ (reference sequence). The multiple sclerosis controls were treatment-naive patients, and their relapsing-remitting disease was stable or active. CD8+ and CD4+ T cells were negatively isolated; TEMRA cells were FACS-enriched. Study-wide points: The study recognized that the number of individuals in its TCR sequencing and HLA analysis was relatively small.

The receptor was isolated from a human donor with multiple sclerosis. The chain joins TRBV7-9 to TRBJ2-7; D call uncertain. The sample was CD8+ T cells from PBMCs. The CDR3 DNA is TGTGCCAGTACACCTCAAAACGTCTACGAGCAGTACTTC. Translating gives CASTPQNVYEQYF.